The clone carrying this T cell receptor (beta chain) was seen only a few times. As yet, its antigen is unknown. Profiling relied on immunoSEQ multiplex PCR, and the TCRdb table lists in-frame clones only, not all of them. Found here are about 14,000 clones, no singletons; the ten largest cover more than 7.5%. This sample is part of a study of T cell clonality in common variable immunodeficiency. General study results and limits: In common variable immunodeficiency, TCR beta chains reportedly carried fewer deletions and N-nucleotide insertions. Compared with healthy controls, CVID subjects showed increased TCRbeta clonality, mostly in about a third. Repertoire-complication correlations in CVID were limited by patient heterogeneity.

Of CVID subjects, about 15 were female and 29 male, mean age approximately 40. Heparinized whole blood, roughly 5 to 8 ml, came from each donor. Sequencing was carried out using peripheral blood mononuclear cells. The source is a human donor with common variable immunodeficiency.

CDR3 residues: CASSLETGNYGYTF. The DNA read from the CDR3 is TGTGCCAGCAGCTTAGAAACAGGGAATTATGGC. The V gene is TRBV7-9, the J gene TRBJ1-2, with D possibly matching TRBD1 (6 bases). Read data end 3 residues before the CDR3 end; the end is taken from the germline J gene. Germline values: CDR1 SEHNR, CDR2 FQNEAQ (reference sequence). The CDR3 contains 14 residues. With 1 base removed from V and 5 bases from J, the gap between germline ends came to 11 bases.